This TCR beta chain was sequenced during a study of cytomegalovirus exposure and HLA in healthy donors. General study points: Productive rates of about 87% or about 30% were seen for most TCR beta V segments in an earlier analysis.

The germline V and J ends were trimmed by 7 bases and 1 base, with 10 bases remaining between them. There are 13 residues in the CDR3. The germline V gene encodes CDR1 SGHTA and CDR2 FQGNSA. Donors were nominally healthy when sampled, though unrecorded immune exposures were likely. The PCR ran on 60 Vbeta and 13 Jbeta primers. Clones were read by immunoSEQ multiplex PCR, and TCRdb kept only the in-frame ones, dropping some. This table has over 85,000 clones, approximately 83% appearing once. In the case of this clone: Its target is not known.

The sequence derives from a man aged 35 to 55 in good health and CMV-seronegative. The chain has TRBV7-2 and TRBJ2-5; a weak D match, TRBD2 (6 bases). The sample comprised PBMCs. DNA of the CDR3: TGTGCCAGCAACCGGGGGATCCAAGAGACCCAGTACTTC. It is translated as CASNRGIQETQYF.